This record covers a single TCR beta chain. What it binds is unknown. This record belongs to a study of T cell responses to AZD1222 COVID-19 vaccine. Study-wide results and caveats: Receipt of two AZD1222 doses was followed by a rise in Spike-specific TCR breadth and depth. CD4 TCRs associated with vaccination spanned spike, dominating at 160-218 and 743-854.

The CDR3 is 15 amino acids. The data were produced by immunoSEQ multiplex PCR, yet TCRdb's version contains in-frame clones alone and is incomplete. This sample has 75,000 to 95,000 clones; 85% occur once, and the top ten carry around 5%. This chain joins TRBV1 and TRBJ2-7; the D call TRBD1 from the table was never checked on the DNA. TRBV1 is designated a pseudogene. This sequence originates from an adult who received the AZD1222 COVID-19 vaccine. This sample comprised peripheral blood, obtained 28 days after the second AZD1222 dose. The chain's CDR3 is CTSSHSVRTGYEQYF. CDR3 sequence (DNA): TGCACCAGCAGCCACTCCGTCAGGACAGGCTACGAGCAGTACTTC.